This is a list of T cell receptor beta chains from one sample in a study of blood T cell repertoires in COVID-19. Some clones are missing from TCRdb's copy, which holds only in-frame ones; the method was immunoSEQ multiplex PCR. The data hold under 250,000 clones, with more than 70% observed a single time. The specimen sequenced was peripheral blood. The receptors originated from a woman aged 60 to 75 with acute or convalescent COVID-19. Each CDR3 is given with its conserved first and last residue. Each record gives: clone size, V gene, J gene, D gene, CDR3 protein, CDR3 DNA. D genes are given only for firm matches. Clone size is given for some rows only: seen once, a few or many times, or a class if the clone is expanded.

abundance: .; v_gene: TRBV19; j_gene: TRBJ1-5; d_gene: TRBD1; CDR3aa: CASAGGRGQPQHF; CDR3nt: TGTGCCAGTGCAGGGGGCCGGGGGCAGCCCCAGCATTTT
abundance: .; v_gene: TRBV18; j_gene: TRBJ2-7; d_gene: TRBD1; CDR3aa: CASSRDRVSYEQYF; CDR3nt: TGTGCCAGCAGCCGGGACAGGGTTTCCTACGAGCAGTACTTC
abundance: .; v_gene: TRBV7-2; j_gene: TRBJ1-2; d_gene: .; CDR3aa: CASTLQTGSFNYGYTF; CDR3nt: TGTGCCAGCACCCTCCAGACAGGATCATTCAACTATGGCTACACCTTC
abundance: .; v_gene: TRBV6-6; j_gene: TRBJ2-7; d_gene: TRBD1; CDR3aa: CASSYPGQGRGEQYF; CDR3nt: TGTGCCAGCAGTTACCCTGGACAGGGGAGGGGCGAGCAGTACTTC
abundance: few; v_gene: TRBV28; j_gene: TRBJ1-5; d_gene: TRBD1; CDR3aa: CAIQQGAGGNQPQHF; CDR3nt: TGTGCCATCCAACAGGGGGCGGGGGGCAATCAGCCCCAGCATTTT
abundance: .; v_gene: TRBV6-1; j_gene: TRBJ1-1; d_gene: TRBD1; CDR3aa: CASSERRGRVTEAFF; CDR3nt: TGTGCCAGCAGTGAAAGGAGGGGGCGAGTCACTGAAGCTTTCTTT
abundance: .; v_gene: TRBV5-8; j_gene: TRBJ1-2; d_gene: TRBD1; CDR3aa: CASSSSGQATYGYTF; CDR3nt: TGTGCCAGCAGCTCCTCGGGACAGGCGACCTATGGCTACACCTTC
abundance: .; v_gene: TRBV9; j_gene: TRBJ1-1; d_gene: TRBD1; CDR3aa: CASGQGANTEAFF; CDR3nt: TGTGCCAGCGGACAGGGAGCGAACACTGAAGCTTTCTTT
abundance: .; v_gene: TRBV6-5; j_gene: TRBJ1-6; d_gene: TRBD1; CDR3aa: CASKPGTGYNSPLHF; CDR3nt: TGTGCCAGCAAGCCCGGGACAGGATATAATTCACCCCTCCACTTT
abundance: .; v_gene: TRBV7-2; j_gene: TRBJ1-4; d_gene: .; CDR3aa: CASSLGGWDEKLFF; CDR3nt: TGTGCCAGCAGCTTAGGGGGCTGGGATGAAAAACTGTTTTTT
abundance: once; v_gene: TRBV28; j_gene: TRBJ1-5; d_gene: TRBD1; CDR3aa: CASRLDRGLYSNQPQHF; CDR3nt: TGTGCCAGCAGGCTGGACAGGGGACTGTATAGCAATCAGCCCCAGCATTTT
abundance: .; v_gene: TRBV3-1/TRBV3-2; j_gene: TRBJ2-1; d_gene: .; CDR3aa: CASSQQTDYYNEQFF; CDR3nt: TGTGCCAGCAGCCAACAGACAGATTACTACAATGAGCAGTTCTTC
abundance: .; v_gene: TRBV18; j_gene: TRBJ1-5; d_gene: .; CDR3aa: CASSRTTGGDQPQHF; CDR3nt: TGTGCCAGCTCACGAACAACGGGAGGGGATCAGCCCCAGCATTTT
abundance: .; v_gene: TRBV6-6; j_gene: TRBJ1-2; d_gene: .; CDR3aa: CASNTGKEGYTF; CDR3nt: TGTGCCAGCAATACAGGGAAGGAAGGCTACACCTTC
abundance: once; v_gene: TRBV6-5; j_gene: TRBJ1-1; d_gene: TRBD1; CDR3aa: CASSYRSGQAVTEAFF; CDR3nt: TGTGCCAGCAGTTACCGATCCGGACAGGCCGTAACTGAAGCTTTCTTT
abundance: .; v_gene: TRBV6-1; j_gene: TRBJ1-1; d_gene: TRBD1; CDR3aa: CASSDPRTGNLNTEAFF; CDR3nt: TGTGCCAGCAGTGACCCACGGACAGGTAATTTGAACACTGAAGCTTTCTTT
abundance: once; v_gene: TRBV4-3; j_gene: TRBJ2-7; d_gene: .; CDR3aa: CASSQEPSVGNYEQYF; CDR3nt: TGCGCCAGCAGCCAAGAACCGAGTGTGGGCAACTACGAGCAGTACTTC
abundance: .; v_gene: TRBV18; j_gene: TRBJ2-7; d_gene: TRBD2; CDR3aa: CASSALSSGIRYEQYF; CDR3nt: TGTGCCAGCTCAGCCTTGTCTAGCGGGATTCGCTACGAGCAGTACTTC
abundance: .; v_gene: TRBV9; j_gene: TRBJ2-2; d_gene: .; CDR3aa: CASSVEYRNTGELFF; CDR3nt: TGTGCCAGCAGCGTAGAGTACAGGAACACCGGGGAGCTGTTTTTT
abundance: .; v_gene: TRBV9; j_gene: TRBJ1-5; d_gene: .; CDR3aa: CASSVGAFSNQPQHF; CDR3nt: TGTGCCAGTTCGGTGGGGGCTTTTAGCAATCAGCCCCAGCATTTT
abundance: .; v_gene: TRBV29-1; j_gene: TRBJ2-1; d_gene: .; CDR3aa: CSVDPHYNEQFF; CDR3nt: TGCAGCGTTGATCCACACTACAATGAGCAGTTCTTC
abundance: .; v_gene: TRBV12-3/TRBV12-4; j_gene: TRBJ1-1; d_gene: .; CDR3aa: CASRFGGNTEAFF; CDR3nt: TGTGCCAGCAGATTCGGGGGGAACACTGAAGCTTTCTTT
abundance: .; v_gene: TRBV6-5; j_gene: TRBJ1-5; d_gene: TRBD1; CDR3aa: CASKDRGNQPQHF; CDR3nt: TGTGCCAGCAAGGACAGGGGTAATCAGCCCCAGCATTTT
abundance: .; v_gene: TRBV10-3; j_gene: TRBJ2-5; d_gene: .; CDR3aa: CAIQASSGEFETQYF; CDR3nt: TGTGCCATCCAAGCGAGCTCAGGGGAATTTGAGACCCAGTACTTC
abundance: .; v_gene: TRBV7-7; j_gene: TRBJ2-2; d_gene: TRBD2; CDR3aa: CASSLSGRSTGELFF; CDR3nt: TGTGCCAGCAGCTTAAGCGGGAGGTCAACCGGGGAGCTGTTTTTT
abundance: .; v_gene: TRBV6-6; j_gene: TRBJ1-5; d_gene: .; CDR3aa: CAGSRDTSNQPQHF; CDR3nt: TGTGCCGGCTCCCGGGACACCAGCAATCAGCCCCAGCATTTT
abundance: .; v_gene: TRBV7-8; j_gene: TRBJ1-4; d_gene: .; CDR3aa: CASSLPGHTNEKLFF; CDR3nt: TGTGCCAGCAGCTTGCCTGGGCACACTAATGAAAAACTGTTTTTT
abundance: .; v_gene: TRBV11-2; j_gene: TRBJ2-2; d_gene: .; CDR3aa: CASWGLANTGELFF; CDR3nt: TGTGCCAGCTGGGGGCTAGCGAACACCGGGGAGCTGTTTTTT
abundance: .; v_gene: TRBV11-3; j_gene: TRBJ2-7; d_gene: TRBD1; CDR3aa: CASSDRQGSYEQYF; CDR3nt: TGTGCCAGCAGCGACCGACAGGGCTCCTACGAGCAGTACTTC
abundance: .; v_gene: TRBV5-1; j_gene: TRBJ2-5; d_gene: TRBD1; CDR3aa: CASSTDPDRMGETQYF; CDR3nt: TGCGCCAGCAGCACGGACCCGGACAGGATGGGAGAGACCCAGTACTTC
abundance: .; v_gene: TRBV5-1; j_gene: TRBJ1-1; d_gene: TRBD1; CDR3aa: CASSLTGERTEAFF; CDR3nt: TGCGCCAGCAGCTTAACAGGGGAGCGCACTGAAGCTTTCTTT
abundance: .; v_gene: TRBV6-5; j_gene: TRBJ2-2; d_gene: TRBD2; CDR3aa: CASRSGTIPTGELFF; CDR3nt: TGTGCCAGCAGATCAGGGACTATCCCCACCGGGGAGCTGTTTTTT
abundance: .; v_gene: TRBV29-1; j_gene: TRBJ1-1; d_gene: TRBD1; CDR3aa: CSVWDRNTEAFF; CDR3nt: TGCAGCGTTTGGGACAGAAACACTGAAGCTTTCTTT
abundance: .; v_gene: TRBV5-1; j_gene: TRBJ2-5; d_gene: TRBD2; CDR3aa: CASSVGGASETQYF; CDR3nt: TGCGCCAGCAGCGTCGGGGGGGCCAGTGAGACCCAGTACTTC
abundance: .; v_gene: TRBV9; j_gene: TRBJ2-1; d_gene: .; CDR3aa: CASSPHLGSSYNEQFF; CDR3nt: TGTGCCAGCAGCCCCCACCTCGGGAGCTCCTACAATGAGCAGTTCTTC
abundance: .; v_gene: TRBV24-1; j_gene: TRBJ2-7; d_gene: TRBD2; CDR3aa: CAPQRAGEEEQYF; CDR3nt: TGTGCCCCCCAGCGAGCGGGAGAGGAGGAGCAGTACTTC
abundance: .; v_gene: TRBV11-2; j_gene: TRBJ2-5; d_gene: TRBD2; CDR3aa: CASSLADISGEETQYF; CDR3nt: TGTGCCAGCAGCTTAGCAGACATTAGCGGGGAAGAGACCCAGTACTTC
abundance: .; v_gene: TRBV12-5; j_gene: TRBJ1-1; d_gene: .; CDR3aa: CASGPPGVNTEAFF; CDR3nt: TGTGCTAGTGGCCCCCCGGGGGTGAACACTGAAGCTTTCTTT
abundance: few; v_gene: TRBV7-2; j_gene: TRBJ2-2; d_gene: TRBD1; CDR3aa: CASRPGQANTGELFF; CDR3nt: TGTGCCAGCAGACCTGGACAGGCGAACACCGGGGAGCTGTTTTTT
abundance: .; v_gene: TRBV7-9; j_gene: TRBJ2-2; d_gene: TRBD1; CDR3aa: CASSLETGTAGELFF; CDR3nt: TGTGCCAGCAGCTTAGAGACAGGGACAGCCGGGGAGCTGTTTTTT